Presented here are 11 T cell receptor beta chains from one specimen sequenced in a study of radiotherapy plus CTLA-4 blockade in lung cancer. Sequencing was performed with immunoSEQ multiplex PCR; in TCRdb, only in-frame clones are kept and a portion is missing. The sample holds approximately 65,000 clones, 70% to 85% seen once. The specimen comprised peripheral blood, sampled from a patient treated with radiotherapy plus ipilimumab. These receptors came from a human donor with non-small cell lung cancer who had a complete response to radiotherapy plus ipilimumab.

This clone has a single count. The chain carries TRBV8-2 and TRBJ2-6. TRBV8-2 is assigned pseudogene status. This CDR3 spans 17 amino acids. CDR3 nucleotide sequence: TGTGGCAAGACGAGAAAGATAACACAAAGTCGGGCCAACGTCCTGACTTTC. It encodes CGKTRKITQSRANVLTF.

The V and J genes are TRBV2 and TRBJ2-2, with D possibly TRBD2 on 5 matching bases. Germline-derived CDR1 and CDR2 are SNHLY and FYNNEI. Trimming shortened V by 4 bases and J by 4 bases, and 10 bases separated the two germline ends. The CDR3 runs 14 residues. CDR3 protein: CASSVIRGTGELFF. The CDR3 nucleotides are TGTGCCAGCAGTGTAATTCGGGGCACCGGGGAGCTGTTTTTT.

This clone was seen a handful of times. This sequence joins TRBV30 and TRBJ1-3; D is perhaps TRBD1 (5 bases). This CDR3 region has 15 residues. Germline loops: CDR1 GTSNPN, CDR2 SVGIG (reference sequence). V was shortened by 4 bases and J by 0 bases, with 13 bases between the two germline ends. The CDR3 loop is CAWTKKDNSGNTIYF. CDR3 sequence (DNA): TGTGCCTGGACTAAAAAGGACAACTCTGGAAACACCATATATTTT.

The rearrangement uses TRBV27 and TRBJ2-2, with D unclear. Germline CDR1 reads MNHEY; CDR2 reads SMNVEV (reference sequence). V shed 7 bases and J shed 1 base, with 13 bases lying between them. The CDR3 spans 15 residues. The CDR3 sequence is CASNPESWNTGELFF. For the CDR3, the DNA is TGTGCCAGCAATCCTGAGAGCTGGAACACCGGGGAGCTGTTTTTT.

The chain has TRBV27 and TRBJ2-1; D not resolved. V was clipped by 5 bases and J by 7 bases, with 9 bases between them. The CDR3 has 12 amino acids. CDR1 is MNHEY and CDR2 is SMNVEV in the germline V gene (reference sequence). Here the CDR3 DNA reads TGTGCCAGCAGTACCCCATCGAATGAGCAGTTCTTC. It translates to CASSTPSNEQFF.

The chain couples TRBV19 to TRBJ1-4, with 8 bases lining up with TRBD1. The CDR3 loop spans 14 amino acids. J lost 3 bases, V lost 6 bases, and 3 bases had no gene match. The germline gives CDR1 LNHDA, CDR2 SQIVND (reference sequence). The CDR3 is CASRDRVANEKLFF. In DNA, the CDR3 is TGTGCCAGTAGGGACAGGGTGGCTAATGAAAAACTGTTTTTT. The full variable domain, with the rest looked up from reference TRBV19 and TRBJ1-4, is DGGITQSPKYLFRKEGQNVTLSCEQNLNHDAMYWYRQDPGQGLRLIYYSQIVNDFQKGDIAEGYSVSREKKESFPLTVTSAQKNPTAFYLCASRDRVANEKLFFGSGTQLSVL.

The chain uses TRBV27 and TRBJ1-5, with a weak D call TRBD1 (5 bases). With 3 bases removed from V and 1 base from J, the gap between germline ends came to 7 bases. Germline assignment: CDR1 MNHEY and CDR2 SMNVEV (reference sequence). The CDR3 spans 14 residues. The CDR3 loop reads CASSLWGSNQPQHF. The CDR3 DNA reads as TGTGCCAGCAGTTTGTGGGGGAGCAATCAGCCCCAGCATTTT.

The V gene is TRBV9, the J gene TRBJ2-1, with 9 bases aligning to TRBD2. Germline lookup yields CDR1 SGDLS and CDR2 YYNGEE. V dropped 4 bases and J dropped 5; count of bases not matched to a gene: 13. The CDR3 has 17 residues. CDR3 sequence: CASSLRGLAGYNNEQFF. The CDR3 DNA reads as TGTGCCAGCAGCCTAAGGGGTCTAGCGGGATACAACAATGAGCAGTTCTTC.

This clone occurred a few times. The J gene is TRBJ1-3, the V gene TRBV7-9; no firm D call. The CDR3 covers 15 residues. V was cut by 3 bases and J by 0 bases, with 9 bases left in between. Per germline, CDR1 SEHNR and CDR2 FQNEAQ (reference sequence). The DNA for the CDR3 is TGTGCCAGCAGCTTTTTCGCTAGCTCTGGAAACACCATATATTTT. Translated: CASSFFASSGNTIYF.

This chain links TRBV11-3 with TRBJ2-1; D tentatively reads TRBD1 or TRBD2 (5 bases each). The CDR3 sequence is 16 residues long. Germline V gives CDR1 SGHNT, CDR2 YENEEA. The germline V and J ends were trimmed by 0 bases and 3 bases, with 12 bases remaining between them. CDR3 residues: CASSLEGRGDYNEQFF. CDR3 bases: TGTGCCAGCAGCTTAGAAGGCCGAGGGGACTACAATGAGCAGTTCTTC.

J is TRBJ1-5 and V is TRBV19; no definite D call. Germline assignment: CDR1 LNHDA and CDR2 SQIVND (reference sequence). This CDR3 contains 16 residues. V was pared by 6 bases and J by 4 bases, with 19 bases between. CDR3 loop: CASSKNEGRGNQPQHF. The DNA of the CDR3 is TGTGCCAGTAGCAAAAACGAGGGCCGAGGAAATCAGCCCCAGCATTTT.